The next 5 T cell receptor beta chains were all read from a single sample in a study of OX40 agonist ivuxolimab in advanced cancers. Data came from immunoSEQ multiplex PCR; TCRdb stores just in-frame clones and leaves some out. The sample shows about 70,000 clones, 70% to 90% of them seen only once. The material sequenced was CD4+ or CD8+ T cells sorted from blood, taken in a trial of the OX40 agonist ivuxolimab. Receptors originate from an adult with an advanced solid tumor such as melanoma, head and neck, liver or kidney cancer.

The CDR3 DNA reads as TGTGCCAGCAGCTCAGCCGGGGGGGACACTGAAGCTTTCTTT. This sequence encodes CASSSAGGDTEAFF. V is TRBV6-6 and J is TRBJ1-1; D is perhaps TRBD1 (5 bases). Germline CDR1 and CDR2: MNHNY and SVGAGI (reference sequence). V was trimmed by 6 bases and J by 3 bases, leaving 14 bases between them. This CDR3 is 14 amino acids long.

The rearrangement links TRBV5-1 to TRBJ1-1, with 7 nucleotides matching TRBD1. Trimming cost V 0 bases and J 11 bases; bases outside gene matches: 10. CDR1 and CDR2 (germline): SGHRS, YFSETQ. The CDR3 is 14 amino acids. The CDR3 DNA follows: TGCGCCAGCAGCTTGGCTTTCGAGGGGGCAGGGGCTTTCTTT. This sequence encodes CASSLAFEGAGAFF.

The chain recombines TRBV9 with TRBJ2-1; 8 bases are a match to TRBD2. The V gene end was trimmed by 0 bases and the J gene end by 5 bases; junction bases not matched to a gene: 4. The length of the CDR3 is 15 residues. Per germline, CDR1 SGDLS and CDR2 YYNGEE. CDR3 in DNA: TGTGCCAGCAGCGTAGGAGCGGGAGTTAACAATGAGCAGTTCTTC. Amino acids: CASSVGAGVNNEQFF.

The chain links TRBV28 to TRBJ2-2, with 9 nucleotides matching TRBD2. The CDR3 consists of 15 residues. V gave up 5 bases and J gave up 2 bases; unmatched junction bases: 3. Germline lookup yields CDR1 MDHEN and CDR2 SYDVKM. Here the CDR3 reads CASSVTSGNTGELFF. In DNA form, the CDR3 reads TGTGCCAGCAGTGTGACTAGCGGCAACACCGGGGAGCTGTTTTTT.

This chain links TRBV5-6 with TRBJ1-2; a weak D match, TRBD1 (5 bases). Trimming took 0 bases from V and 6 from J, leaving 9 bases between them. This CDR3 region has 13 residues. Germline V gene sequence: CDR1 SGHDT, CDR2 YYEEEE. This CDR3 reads CASSLDRRDGYTF. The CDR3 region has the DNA TGTGCCAGCAGCTTGGACAGGCGAGATGGCTACACCTTC.